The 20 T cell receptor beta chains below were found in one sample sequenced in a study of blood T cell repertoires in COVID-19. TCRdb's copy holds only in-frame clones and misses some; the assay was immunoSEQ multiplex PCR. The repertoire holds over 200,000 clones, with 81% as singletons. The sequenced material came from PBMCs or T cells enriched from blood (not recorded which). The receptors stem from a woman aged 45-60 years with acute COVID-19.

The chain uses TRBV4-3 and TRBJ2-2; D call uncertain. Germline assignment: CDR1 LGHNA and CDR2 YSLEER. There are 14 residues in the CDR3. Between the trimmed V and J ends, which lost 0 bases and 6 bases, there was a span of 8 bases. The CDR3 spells CASSQDNRAGELFF. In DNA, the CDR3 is TGCGCCAGCAGCCAAGATAACCGGGCCGGGGAGCTGTTTTTT.

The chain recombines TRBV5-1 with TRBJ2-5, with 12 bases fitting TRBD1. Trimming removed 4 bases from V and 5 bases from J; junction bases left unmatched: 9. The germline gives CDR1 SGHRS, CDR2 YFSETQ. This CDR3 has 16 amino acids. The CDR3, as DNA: TGCGCCAGCAGCCGCCTGGGACAGGGGGCTCGGGAGACCCAGTACTTC. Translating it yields CASSRLGQGARETQYF.

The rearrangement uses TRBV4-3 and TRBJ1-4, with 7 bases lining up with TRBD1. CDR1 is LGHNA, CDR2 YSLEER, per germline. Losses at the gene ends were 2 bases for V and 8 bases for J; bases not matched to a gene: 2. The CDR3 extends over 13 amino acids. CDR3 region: CASSQLQGEKLFF. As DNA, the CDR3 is TGCGCCAGCAGCCAATTACAGGGGGAAAAACTGTTTTTT.

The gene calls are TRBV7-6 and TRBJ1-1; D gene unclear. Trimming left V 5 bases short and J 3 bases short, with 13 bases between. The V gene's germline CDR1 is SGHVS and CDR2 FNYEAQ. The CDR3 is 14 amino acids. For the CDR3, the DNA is TGTGCCAGCAGCCCCCAGCGGGTGTACACTGAAGCTTTCTTT. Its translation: CASSPQRVYTEAFF.

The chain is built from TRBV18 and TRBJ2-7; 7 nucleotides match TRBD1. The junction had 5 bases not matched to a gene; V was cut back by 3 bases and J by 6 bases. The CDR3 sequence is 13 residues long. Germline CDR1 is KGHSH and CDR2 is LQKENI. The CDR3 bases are TGTGCCAGCTCACCCAGGACAGGCCGCGAGCAGTACTTC. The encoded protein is CASSPRTGREQYF.

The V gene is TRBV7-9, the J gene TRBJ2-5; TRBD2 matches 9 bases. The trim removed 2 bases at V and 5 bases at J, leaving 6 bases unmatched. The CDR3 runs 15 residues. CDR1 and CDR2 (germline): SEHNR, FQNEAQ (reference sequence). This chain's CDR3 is CASSLLAGPAETQYF. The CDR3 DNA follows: TGTGCCAGCAGCTTACTAGCGGGGCCCGCGGAGACCCAGTACTTC.

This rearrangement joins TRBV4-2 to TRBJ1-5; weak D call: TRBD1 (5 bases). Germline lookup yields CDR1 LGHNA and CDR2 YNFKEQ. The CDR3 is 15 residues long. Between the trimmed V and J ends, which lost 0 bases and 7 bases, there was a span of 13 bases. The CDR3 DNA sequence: TGTGCCAGCAGCCAAGATAGCGGGGGAAACCAGCCCCAGCATTTT. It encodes CASSQDSGGNQPQHF.

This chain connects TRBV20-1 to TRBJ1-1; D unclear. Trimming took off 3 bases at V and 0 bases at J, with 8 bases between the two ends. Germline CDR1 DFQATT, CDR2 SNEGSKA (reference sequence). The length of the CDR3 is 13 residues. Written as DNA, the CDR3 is TGCAGTGCTAGTATACTAATGAACACTGAAGCTTTCTTT. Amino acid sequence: CSASILMNTEAFF.

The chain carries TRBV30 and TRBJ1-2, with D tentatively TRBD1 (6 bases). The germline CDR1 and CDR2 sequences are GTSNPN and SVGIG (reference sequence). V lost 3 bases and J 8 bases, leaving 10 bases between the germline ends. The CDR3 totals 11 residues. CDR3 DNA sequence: TGTGCCTGGAGCCCAGGGGCCGGCTACACCTTC. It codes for CAWSPGAGYTF.

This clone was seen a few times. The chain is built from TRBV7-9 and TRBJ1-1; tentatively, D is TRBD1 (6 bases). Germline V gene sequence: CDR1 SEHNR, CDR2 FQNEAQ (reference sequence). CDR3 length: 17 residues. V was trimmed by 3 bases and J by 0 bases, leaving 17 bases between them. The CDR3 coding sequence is TGTGCCAGCAGCTTCGCAGGGGTAAGCGGGGTGAACACTGAAGCTTTCTTT. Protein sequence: CASSFAGVSGVNTEAFF.

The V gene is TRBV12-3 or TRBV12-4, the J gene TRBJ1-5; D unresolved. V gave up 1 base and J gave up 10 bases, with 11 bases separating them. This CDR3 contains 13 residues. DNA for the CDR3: TGTGCCAGCAGTTTAGGGCAGGCAGAACCCCAGCATTTT. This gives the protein CASSLGQAEPQHF.

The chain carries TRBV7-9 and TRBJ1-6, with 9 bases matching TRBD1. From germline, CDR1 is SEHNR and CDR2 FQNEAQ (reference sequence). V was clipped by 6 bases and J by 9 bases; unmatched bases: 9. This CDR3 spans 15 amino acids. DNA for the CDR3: TGTGCCAGCAGGTCGGGACAGGGAAAGGGTTCACCCCTCCACTTT. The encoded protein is CASRSGQGKGSPLHF.

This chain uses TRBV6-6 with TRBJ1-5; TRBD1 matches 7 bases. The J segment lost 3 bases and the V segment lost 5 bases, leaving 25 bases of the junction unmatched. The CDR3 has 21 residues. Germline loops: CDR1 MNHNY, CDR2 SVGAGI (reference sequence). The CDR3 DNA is TGTGCCAGCAGTCCAAGCGCCATTAGACTTCAACAGGGGCCTCACAATCAGCCCCAGCATTTT. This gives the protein CASSPSAIRLQQGPHNQPQHF.

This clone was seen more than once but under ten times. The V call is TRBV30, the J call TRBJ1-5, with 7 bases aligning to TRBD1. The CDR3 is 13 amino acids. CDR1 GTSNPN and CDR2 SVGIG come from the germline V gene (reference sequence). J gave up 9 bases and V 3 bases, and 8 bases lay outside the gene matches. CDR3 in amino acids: CAWRRGPSLPQHF. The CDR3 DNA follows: TGTGCCTGGAGAAGGGGGCCGAGCCTGCCCCAGCATTTT.

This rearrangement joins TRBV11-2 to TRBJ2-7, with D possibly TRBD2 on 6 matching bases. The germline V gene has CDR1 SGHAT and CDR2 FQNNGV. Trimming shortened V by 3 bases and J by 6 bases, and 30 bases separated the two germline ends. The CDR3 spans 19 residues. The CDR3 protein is CASSFPSFVGSGVVGEQYF. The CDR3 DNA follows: TGTGCCAGCAGCTTTCCCTCGTTTGTGGGTTCGGGGGTAGTAGGCGAGCAGTACTTC.

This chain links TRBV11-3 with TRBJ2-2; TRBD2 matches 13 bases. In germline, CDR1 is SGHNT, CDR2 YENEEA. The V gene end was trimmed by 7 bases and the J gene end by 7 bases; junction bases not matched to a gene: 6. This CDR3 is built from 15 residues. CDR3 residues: CASTGTSGVSGELFF. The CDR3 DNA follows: TGTGCCAGCACAGGGACTAGCGGGGTTAGCGGGGAGCTGTTTTTT.

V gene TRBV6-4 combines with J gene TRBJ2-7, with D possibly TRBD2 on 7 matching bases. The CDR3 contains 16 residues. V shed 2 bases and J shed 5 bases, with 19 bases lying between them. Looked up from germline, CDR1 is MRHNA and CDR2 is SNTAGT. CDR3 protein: CASSDLSSGGPDEQYF. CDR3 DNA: TGTGCCAGCAGTGACCTAAGTTCGGGGGGCCCCGACGAGCAGTACTTC.

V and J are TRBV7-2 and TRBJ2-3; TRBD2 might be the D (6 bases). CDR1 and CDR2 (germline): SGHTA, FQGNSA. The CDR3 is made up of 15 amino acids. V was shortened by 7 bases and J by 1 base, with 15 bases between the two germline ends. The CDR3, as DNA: TGTGCCAGCACCGTGAGGACGGGGGGCACAGATACGCAGTATTTT. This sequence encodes CASTVRTGGTDTQYF. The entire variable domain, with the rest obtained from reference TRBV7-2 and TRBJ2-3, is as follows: GAGVSQSPSNKVTEKGKDVELRCDPISGHTALYWYRQSLGQGLEFLIYFQGNSAPDKSGLPSDRFSAERTGGSVSTLTIQRTQQEDSAVYLCASTVRTGGTDTQYFGPGTRLTVL.

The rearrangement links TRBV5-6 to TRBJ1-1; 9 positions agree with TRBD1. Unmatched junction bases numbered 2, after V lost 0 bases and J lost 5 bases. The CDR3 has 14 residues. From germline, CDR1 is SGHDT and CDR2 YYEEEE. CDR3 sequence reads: CASSLGGQGTEAFF. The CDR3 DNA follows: TGTGCCAGCAGCTTGGGGGGACAGGGAACTGAAGCTTTCTTT. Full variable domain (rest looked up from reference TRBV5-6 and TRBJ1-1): DAGVTQSPTHLIKTRGQQVTLRCSPKSGHDTVSWYQQALGQGPQFIFQYYEEEERQRGNFPDRFSGHQFPNYSSELNVNALLLGDSALYLCASSLGGQGTEAFFGQGTRLTVV.

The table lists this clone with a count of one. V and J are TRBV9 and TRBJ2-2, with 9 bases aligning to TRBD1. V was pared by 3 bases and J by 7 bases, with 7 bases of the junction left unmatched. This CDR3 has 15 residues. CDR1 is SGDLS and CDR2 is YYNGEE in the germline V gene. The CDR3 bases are TGTGCCAGCAGCGCCGGGACAGGGCAAGGCGGGGAGCTGTTTTTT. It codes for CASSAGTGQGGELFF.